The 14 T cell receptor beta chains below all came from one sample that was sequenced in a study of CD8 T cells in Susac syndrome. RNA, at about 0.5 to 1 ug, was reverse transcribed with random hexamers. TCRdb re-derived calls from the immunoSEQ multiplex PCR reads in MiXCR, one entry per CDR3 protein. The sample gives fewer than 350,000 distinct CDR3 sequences, roughly 85% of which show up once; approximately 0.2% is in the top ten. Sequenced: CD8+ T cells from PBMCs. These TCRs come from a human donor with multiple sclerosis.

The gene calls are TRBV9 and TRBJ1-2, with TRBD1 identical over 7 bases. The CDR3 consists of 12 residues. V shed 3 bases and J 5 bases; nucleotides not matched to a gene: 1. Germline CDR1 reads SGDLS; CDR2 reads YYNGEE. The CDR3 sequence is CASSGDSYGYTF. DNA of the CDR3: TGTGCCAGCAGCGGGGACAGTTATGGCTACACCTTC.

This clonotype was found a few times. The junction differs from germline at one of its ends, possibly a read error. J is TRBJ1-1 and V is TRBV4-3, with TRBD1 matching 8 bases. The CDR3 spans 14 residues. Germline-derived CDR1 and CDR2 are LGHNA and YSLEER. The CDR3 reads CASRQDRGNTEAFF. CDR3 bases: TGCGCCAGCAGACAAGACAGGGGAAACACTGAAGCTTTCTTT.

The chain has TRBV7-6 and TRBJ2-2; 12 positions agree with TRBD1. The germline V gene encodes CDR1 SGHVS and CDR2 FNYEAQ. V dropped 3 bases and J dropped 4; count of bases not matched to a gene: 6. This CDR3 comprises 17 residues. CDR3 DNA sequence: TGTGCCAGCAGCTTCGGGACAGGGGGCAGTAGCACCGGGGAGCTGTTTTTT. This encodes CASSFGTGGSSTGELFF.

The chain links TRBV28 to TRBJ2-1; 12 nucleotides match TRBD2. Germline V gives CDR1 MDHEN, CDR2 SYDVKM. With V trimmed by 5 bases and J by 10 bases, 9 bases remained unmatched. The CDR3 has 15 residues. The CDR3 DNA reads TGTGCCAGCAGTCCAAGGACTAGCGGGAATGGAGAGCAGTTCTTC. Its translation is CASSPRTSGNGEQFF.

This sequence joins TRBV4-3 and TRBJ2-1; no clear D gene. Germline CDR1 and CDR2: LGHNA and YSLEER. The CDR3 extends over 13 amino acids. V shed 0 bases and J shed 7 bases, with 7 bases lying between them. In nucleotides, the CDR3 is TGCGCCAGCAGCCAAGATTGGCTAAATGAGCAGTTCTTC. It translates to CASSQDWLNEQFF.

Points on this clonotype: One end of the junction is discordant with germline, which a read error may explain. The chain combines TRBV25-1 with TRBJ1-1; D remains ambiguous. This CDR3 spans 13 amino acids. Germline CDR1 is MGHDK and CDR2 is SYGVNS. The CDR3 spells CASSEGMNTEAFF. Written as DNA, the CDR3 is TGTGCTAGCAGTGAGGGCATGAACACTGAAGCTTTCTTT.

J is TRBJ1-1 and V is TRBV2; D uncertain. Germline lookup yields CDR1 SNHLY and CDR2 FYNNEI. There are 12 residues in the CDR3. V lost 6 bases, J lost 3 bases, and 8 bases lay in between. Here the CDR3 reads CASRYGDTEAFF. CDR3 DNA sequence: TGTGCCAGCAGATACGGGGACACTGAAGCTTTCTTT.

DNA for the CDR3: TGTGCCAGCAGCTTAGGATCCTTGACTAGCGGGAGGAACCCCTACGAGCAGTACTTC. This sequence encodes CASSLGSLTSGRNPYEQYF. The V and J genes are TRBV7-9 and TRBJ2-7; 13 nucleotides align to TRBD2. The CDR3 extends over 19 amino acids. The V segment lost 1 base and the J segment 2 bases; nucleotides outside the gene matches: 11. CDR1 SEHNR and CDR2 FQNEAQ come from the germline V gene (reference sequence).

CDR3 sequence: CASSPADTGELFF. As DNA, the CDR3 is TGTGCCAGCTCACCAGCAGACACCGGGGAGCTGTTTTTT. The chain recombines TRBV18 with TRBJ2-2; D remains ambiguous. This CDR3 has 13 residues. Per germline, CDR1 KGHSH and CDR2 LQKENI. The V gene lost 2 bases and the J gene lost 3 bases, with 4 bases spanning the gap.

The V and J genes are TRBV10-3 and TRBJ2-1; TRBD2 aligns across 9 bases. The V and J ends lost 1 base and 5 bases, in that order; junction bases with no gene match: 3. The germline gives CDR1 ENHRY, CDR2 SYGVKD. The CDR3 spans 15 residues. CDR3 region: CAISELVAGDNEQFF. CDR3 coding DNA: TGTGCCATCAGTGAGTTGGTAGCGGGGGACAATGAGCAGTTCTTC.

V is TRBV28 and J is TRBJ1-5; 8 bases map to TRBD1. CDR1 MDHEN and CDR2 SYDVKM come from the germline V gene. Trimming cost V 6 bases and J 4 bases; bases outside gene matches: 5. The CDR3 runs to 14 residues. As DNA, the CDR3 is TGTGCCAGCAGGTGGGACAGGCGAAATCAGCCCCAGCATTTT. Encoded protein: CASRWDRRNQPQHF.

The J gene is TRBJ2-1, the V gene TRBV12-3 or TRBV12-4, with D perhaps TRBD2 (6 bases). The CDR3 has 15 residues. V lost 6 bases, J lost 7 bases, and 19 bases lay in between. This CDR3 reads CASRNGLSEKNEQFF. DNA for the CDR3: TGTGCCAGCAGGAATGGACTATCGGAAAAAAATGAGCAGTTCTTC.

The chain joins TRBV20-1 to TRBJ2-2; D may be TRBD2 (6 bases). Per the germline V gene, CDR1 is DFQATT and CDR2 is SNEGSKA (reference sequence). The V gene lost 6 bases and the J gene lost 4 bases, with 27 bases spanning the gap. This CDR3 has 18 residues. The CDR3 here is CSAPHQIKEGRGTGELFF. The CDR3 DNA sequence: TGCAGTGCCCCCCACCAAATTAAGGAGGGCCGCGGCACCGGGGAGCTGTTTTTT.

This rearrangement joins TRBV4-3 to TRBJ1-3; D unresolved. Between the trimmed V and J ends, which lost 1 base and 0 bases, there was a span of 7 bases. The CDR3 is 15 amino acids. Germline CDR1 is LGHNA and CDR2 is YSLEER. The CDR3 region has the DNA TGCGCCAGCAGCCAAGCACTGATCTCTGGAAACACCATATATTTT. This codes for CASSQALISGNTIYF.